This T cell receptor beta chain derives from a study of cytomegalovirus exposure and HLA in healthy donors. Both 60 Vbeta primers and 13 Jbeta primers went into the PCR. The protocol was immunoSEQ multiplex PCR, while the TCRdb copy is restricted to in-frame clones and leaves out a portion. The top ten hold roughly 7.8% of the sample, which has 72,000 or so clones, about four fifths seen once. The CDR3 loop spans 12 amino acids. CDR1 is MNHEY, CDR2 SVGAGI, per germline. Trimming took 6 bases from V and 1 from J, leaving 6 bases between them. The V gene is TRBV6-5, the J gene TRBJ1-1; D call uncertain. This receptor was taken from a man in his late teens or twenties in good health and CMV-seropositive. Sequencing was done on a sample of PBMCs. The CDR3 loop is CASSSGNTEAFF. In DNA, the CDR3 is TGTGCCAGCAGCTCCGGGAACACTGAAGCTTTCTTT.